One and the same sample provided the 6 T cell receptor beta chains below, sequenced in a study of shared clonotypes between healthy human individuals. Libraries were prepared by immunoSEQ multiplex PCR; TCRdb keeps only in-frame clonotypes and omits some of them. Of more than 2,000,000 clones in the sample, approximately 93% are singletons; the top ten hold 0.39%. The sample comprised naive CD4+ T cells from PBMCs. Subset meaning: CD45RA+ positively selected. The source of these receptors is a man aged 18 to 29 in good health. Some clones in this sample may be carry-over from other donors' samples.

V is TRBV6-7 and J is TRBJ1-4; D not certain. TRBV6-7 is an ORF, with its function uncertain. This CDR3 region has 14 residues. V lost 0 bases to trimming and J lost 7 bases, with 9 bases between them. The CDR3 sequence is CASSYSAGCEKLFF. Here the CDR3 DNA reads TGTGCCAGCAGTTACTCGGCCGGATGTGAAAAACTGTTTTTT.

This chain connects TRBV6-5 to TRBJ2-1, with 8 bases that match TRBD2. The germline V gene has CDR1 MNHEY and CDR2 SVGAGI. CDR3 length: 15 amino acids. V trimming: 4 bases; J trimming: 5 bases; junction bases outside the gene matches: 7. The CDR3, as DNA: TGTGCCAGCAGTTGGGGGATAGCGGGGAACAATGAGCAGTTCTTC. The encoded protein is CASSWGIAGNNEQFF.

The chain recombines TRBV27 with TRBJ2-3, with 7 nucleotides matching TRBD1. Germline loops: CDR1 MNHEY, CDR2 SMNVEV (reference sequence). The CDR3 has 15 amino acids. The junction had 12 bases not matched to a gene; V was cut back by 4 bases and J by 8 bases. Here the CDR3 reads CASSSPDRARRTQYF. For the CDR3, the DNA is TGTGCCAGCAGTTCACCTGACAGGGCACGACGTACGCAGTATTTT.

The sample holds one count of this clone. V and J are TRBV18 and TRBJ2-7; D not certain. The CDR3 runs to 16 residues. V was trimmed by 3 bases and J by 3 bases, leaving 18 bases between them. CDR1 and CDR2 (germline): KGHSH, LQKENI. The CDR3 sequence is CASSPYTSRLVYEQYF. The DNA of the CDR3 is TGTGCCAGCTCACCCTATACTTCCCGCCTAGTCTACGAGCAGTACTTC. The whole variable domain, filled in from reference TRBV18 and TRBJ2-7, reads NAGVMQNPRHLVRRRGQEARLRCSPMKGHSHVYWYRQLPEEGLKFMVYLQKENIIDESGMPKERFSAEFPKEGPSILRIQQVVRGDSAAYFCASSPYTSRLVYEQYFGPGTRLTVT.

This clone was observed a single time. The genes are TRBV5-6 and TRBJ2-3; 7 nucleotides agree with TRBD2. Germline trimming cut 0 bases from V and 1 base from J; bases unmatched to any gene: 11. This CDR3 is built from 18 residues. Germline V gene data show CDR1 as SGHDT and CDR2 as YYEEEE. Here the CDR3 DNA reads TGTGCCAGCAGCTTGGCCGGGCGGCCTAGCGGCGGCACAGATACGCAGTATTTT. Residues: CASSLAGRPSGGTDTQYF.

This clone was found once. The genes are TRBV27 and TRBJ2-7; D not certain. In germline, CDR1 is MNHEY, CDR2 SMNVEV (reference sequence). Trimming stripped 5 bases from V and 0 bases from J, with 8 bases between. This CDR3 is built from 13 residues. The CDR3, as DNA: TGTGCCAGCAGTCCCCCGAGCTCCTACGAGCAGTACTTC. It yields the protein CASSPPSSYEQYF.